The T cell receptor (beta chain) described here comes from a study of T-cell memory formation after mild COVID-19 (dated by TCRdb to the early 2020s). In terms of the full investigation: Most TCR sequence clusters were specific to one of the two donors. Two young, previously healthy adult volunteers made up the cohort, one male and one female. In a couple of donors, T-cell clones that expanded and contracted after mild COVID-19 were followed by sequencing TCRalpha and TCRbeta repertoires longitudinally.

The germline V gene encodes CDR1 SGHVS and CDR2 FQNEAQ. V is pruned by 5 bases and J by 6 bases, leaving 11 bases of the junction without a gene match. From the cysteine up to the phenylalanine, the CDR3 has a length of 18 residues. The retained sequence is limited to the CDR3, 54 bases, with the frame set at the first base. Ficoll-Paque density gradient centrifugation was used to isolate PBMCs. A remark on this clonotype: Which antigen it targets is not known. Within one base of it there is no much larger clone, and no base qualities were kept.

These reads were obtained on an Illumina NovaSeq 6000. Using 5'RACE with constant-segment primers, TCRalpha and TCRbeta cDNA libraries were constructed, with sample barcodes and unique molecular identifiers added in the process. RNA was extracted from every sample with Trizol reagent. Libraries were amplified in two PCR steps, with a second sample barcode and Illumina TruSeq adapters added in the second step. Sequencing of libraries was performed on an Illumina NovaSeq with 2 x 150 bp paired-end reads. Turning to the authors' computational methods: The reads were demultiplexed and collapsed into UMI-guided consensus sequences using migec v1.2.7. With mixcr v2.1.11, UMI consensuses were aligned to TRA and TRB V and J templates and assembled into clonotypes. Expanded or contracted clonotypes were those called significant by both edgeR and NoisET, with noise models trained on biological replicates. For edgeR calls, a false discovery rate-adjusted p below 0.01 and a log2 fold-change threshold of 1 were applied. PCA with hierarchical clustering of max-normalized trajectories of the 1000 most abundant clonotypes was used as exploratory dynamics analysis. Separately sequenced CD4+ and CD8+ repertoires were used to assign a CD4 or CD8 phenotype to each responding clone. Starting from the raw public reads, TCRdb applied fastp trimming at Q25, assembled clones with MiXCR and retained in-frame beta chains. Rows are combined by CDR3 protein, so each entry shows the most common genes and DNA. TCRdb, not the authors, supplied the V and J calls. The sample yields 450,000 to 700,000 distinct CDR3 sequences; about a sixth were counted once. The ten top clones hold approximately 12% of the sample.

What the study reported, not specific to this receptor: Whether the second-wave clones peaking on day 37 were SARS-CoV-2 specific was not confirmed. Only a couple of mild cases were covered in the study, and larger cohorts including severe cases with pre-infection samples were considered necessary. Clones that contracted from day 15 to 85 showed balanced CD4/CD8 phenotypes, whereas a second wave of clones that expanded from day 15 to 37 leaned towards CD4+. Contracting CD4+ clones were located mainly in the CM and EM memory subsets, whereas CD8+ clones were found to be enriched in EMRA. Some responding clones were detected in pre-infection memory, suggesting pre-existing cross-reactive memory T cells joined the SARS-CoV-2 response.

What was sequenced was PBMCs or a T cell subset sorted from them (not recorded which). The TCR comes from an adult woman who had mild COVID-19 (a few samples of this study predate the infection). The sample titles of this study are shuffled in the database, so cell type and time point are left out; the donor was told from shared clones. This chain joins TRBV7-8 to TRBJ2-2; TRBD2 matches 14 bases in the middle. The DNA sequence follows: TGTGCCAGCAGCCCGCGACTAGCGGGAGGGCCAGGGGCCGGGGAGCTGTTTTTT. This is translated as CASSPRLAGGPGAGELFF.